This T cell receptor (beta chain) was documented in a study of shared clonotypes between healthy human individuals. Overall study results and limits: Generation of non-shared clonotypes was less probable than generation of clonotypes shared by all four donors.

In regard to this clone: What it recognizes is unknown.

Several immunoSEQ plates received, in even portions, the genomic DNA of each subset. Only in-frame clones appear in the TCRdb table, and some are missing; sequencing was by immunoSEQ multiplex PCR. This repertoire shows more than 2 million clones, 85% to 95% found once; its top ten account for more than 0.1%. This receptor was identified in a man aged 18 to 29 in good health. The sample comprised naive CD4+ T cells sorted from blood. Subset reported: CD45RA+ positively selected.

CDR3 nucleotide sequence: TGTGCCAGCACCGCAGTCCTGAACACTGAAGCTTTCTTT. This encodes CASTAVLNTEAFF. The V call is TRBV6-5, the J call TRBJ1-1; no definite D call. CDR1 is MNHEY and CDR2 is SVGAGI in the germline V gene. The germline V and J ends were trimmed by 7 bases and 0 bases, with 9 bases remaining between them. The CDR3 contains 13 residues.